This TCR beta chain comes out of a study of T-cell reconstitution after alpha-beta-depleted transplantation in children (TCRdb year 2016). For context, the study as a whole: The study quantitatively tracked T-cell immune reconstitution after TCRalphabeta/CD19-depleted allogeneic hematopoietic cell transplantation in children using TCR repertoire profiling. Findings and caveats that apply to the study as a whole: Over the following months the frequencies of hyperexpanded clones went down, and after one year T-cell counts and TCRbeta diversity were mostly credited to newly produced T cells. The apparently early recovery of alphabetaT-cell counts about two months after transplant reportedly depended on only several hundred rapidly expanded clones that came from non-depleted graft cells. In some patients, the high TCRbeta diversity seen at day 60 was put down to recipient T cells and intrathymic progenitors that had survived conditioning.

Reading the label with the study, this specimen's treatment or condition is: allogeneic hematopoietic cell transplantation with graft depleted of TCRalphabeta T cells and CD19 B cells. Transplant recipients were children who received TCRalphabeta/CD19-depleted allogeneic hematopoietic cell grafts. This clonotype was counted ten times or more. There is no known antigen for this receptor. Per-base quality was not reported, and no clone a single base away is much larger than it. Library construction relied on PCR. The sequencer listed for this sample is Illumina HiSeq 2500. To normalize quantification of the TCRbeta repertoire, the TCR libraries were built with molecular barcoding that relied on unique molecular identifiers. TCRdb reprocessed the public reads (quality trimming at Q25 with fastp, clone calling with MiXCR) and kept in-frame beta chains. Rows are combined by CDR3 protein, so each entry shows the most common genes and DNA. The sample contains hundreds of thousands of distinct CDR3 sequences, about 12% of them found a single time. Of the sample, 0.79% falls within the top ten clones.

In the germline V gene (reference sequence), CDR1 corresponds to DFQATT and CDR2 to SNEGSKA. Including cysteine and phenylalanine, the CDR3 has 14 amino acids. Kept here is only the CDR3 DNA, which spans 42 bases and is read in frame from base 1. Trimming removed 6 bases from V and 4 bases from J; the gene matches leave 11 bases unexplained. The sequencing here drew on PBMCs, taken before TCRalphabeta/CD19-depleted stem cell transplant. The sequence joins TRBV20-1 to TRBJ1-1; TRBD1 matches 7 bases in the middle. The receptor was derived from a girl aged 2 to 9 with congenital amegakaryocytic thrombocytopenia, due to receive a stem cell transplant. At the DNA level, the sequence is TGCAGTGCCCTCCGAGGGGGCGTCGGCACTGAAGCTTTCTTT. Protein translation: CSALRGGVGTEAFF.